A single sample is the source of the 25 T cell receptor beta chains below, sequenced in a study of blood T cell repertoires in COVID-19. Using immunoSEQ multiplex PCR, the repertoire was profiled, and TCRdb retains in-frame clones only, with some absent. The sample lists 170,000 or so clones, roughly 89% occurring once. The sample consisted of peripheral blood. The source is a woman aged 65 to 85 with COVID-19, enrolled during active disease.

The chain joins TRBV29-1 to TRBJ2-7, with 9 bases matching TRBD1. V shed 3 bases and J 4 bases; nucleotides not matched to a gene: 1. The CDR3 is made up of 12 amino acids. CDR1 is SQVTM, CDR2 ANQGSEA, per germline. CDR3 protein: CSVEGQGYEQYF. The DNA for the CDR3 is TGCAGCGTTGAGGGACAGGGTTACGAGCAGTACTTC.

CDR3 bases: TGTGCCATCTCACGGGTGTACCAAGAGACCCAGTACTTC. Its protein is CAISRVYQETQYF. This chain links TRBV15 with TRBJ2-5; no clear D gene. V lost 10 bases, J lost 0 bases, and 12 bases lay in between. CDR3 length: 13 amino acids. Germline values: CDR1 LNHNV, CDR2 YYDKDF (reference sequence).

The chain is built from TRBV2 and TRBJ1-4; perhaps TRBD1 as D (5 bases). V dropped 4 bases and J dropped 5 bases, with 5 bases sitting between them. This CDR3 comprises 12 residues. Germline loops: CDR1 SNHLY, CDR2 FYNNEI. The CDR3 bases are TGTGCCAGCAGTGGACAGAATGAAAAACTGTTTTTT. Protein: CASSGQNEKLFF. Variable domain in full (rest from reference TRBV2 and TRBJ1-4): EPEVTQTPSHQVTQMGQEVILRCVPISNHLYFYWYRQILGQKVEFLVSFYNNEISEKSEIFDDQFSVERPDGSNFTLKIRSTKLEDSAMYFCASSGQNEKLFFGSGTQLSVL.

The rearrangement joins TRBV4-2 to TRBJ2-2; 8 bases agree with TRBD1. The germline CDR1 and CDR2 sequences are LGHNA and YNFKEQ. The CDR3 loop spans 17 amino acids. V was pared by 0 bases and J by 7 bases, with 10 bases of the junction left unmatched. CDR3 sequence reads: CASSQEAGGELVGELFF. The CDR3 DNA is TGTGCCAGCAGCCAAGAGGCAGGGGGCGAACTGGTCGGGGAGCTGTTTTTT.

V is TRBV2 and J is TRBJ2-7, with TRBD2 matching 11 bases. J was trimmed by 5 bases and V by 5 bases; bases with no gene match: 8. The CDR3 is made up of 15 amino acids. Germline-derived CDR1 and CDR2 are SNHLY and FYNNEI. The CDR3 DNA reads as TGTGCCAGCAGTACCCGGACTAGCGGGCACCACGAGCAGTACTTC. This encodes CASSTRTSGHHEQYF.

The genes are TRBV29-1 and TRBJ2-1; TRBD2 matches 8 bases. Per germline, CDR1 SQVTM and CDR2 ANQGSEA. V dropped 7 bases and J dropped 9; count of bases not matched to a gene: 17. The CDR3 extends over 15 amino acids. CDR3 protein: CSGNPGTSGWGEQFF. In DNA, the CDR3 is TGCAGCGGCAACCCCGGGACTAGTGGGTGGGGTGAGCAGTTCTTC.

The V gene is TRBV3-1 (or the pseudogene TRBV3-2), the J gene TRBJ1-2; D gene ambiguous. The CDR3 contains 14 residues. CDR1 is LGHDT, CDR2 YNNKEL, per germline (reference sequence). The V gene lost 7 bases and the J gene lost 4 bases, with 16 bases spanning the gap. This CDR3 is CASTPPPGSYGYTF. The CDR3 DNA reads TGTGCCAGCACCCCGCCGCCGGGGTCCTATGGCTACACCTTC.

This chain links TRBV7-9 with TRBJ1-6, with D perhaps matching TRBD1 (6 bases). V gave up 3 bases and J gave up 6 bases, with 12 bases separating them. The CDR3 has 15 residues. Germline V gene lookup returns CDR1 SEHNR and CDR2 FQNEAQ (reference sequence). The CDR3 DNA reads TGTGCCAGCAGCTTGGGGCAGGGGAGTAATTCACCCCTCCACTTT. It codes for CASSLGQGSNSPLHF. The full variable domain, rest sourced from reference TRBV7-9 and TRBJ1-6, is DTGVSQNPRHKITKRGQNVTFRCDPISEHNRLYWYRQTLGQGPEFLTYFQNEAQLEKSRLLSDRFSAERPKGSFSTLEIQRTEQGDSAMYLCASSLGQGSNSPLHFGNGTRLTVT.

The chain is built from TRBV18 and TRBJ2-5, with 8 bases fitting TRBD1. The germline gives CDR1 KGHSH, CDR2 LQKENI. The V gene end was trimmed by 4 bases and the J gene end by 3 bases; junction bases not matched to a gene: 1. CDR3 length: 13 residues. The CDR3, as DNA: TGTGCCAGCTCACTACAGGGGGAAGAGACCCAGTACTTC. Translation: CASSLQGEETQYF.

The chain combines TRBV5-5 with TRBJ2-4; no firm D call. There are 14 residues in the CDR3. V was clipped by 2 bases and J by 0 bases, with 6 bases between them. Germline CDR1 is SGHKS and CDR2 is YYEKEE (reference sequence). CDR3 nucleotide sequence: TGTGCCAGCAGCTTCTCAGGAGCCAAAAACATTCAGTACTTC. Translating it yields CASSFSGAKNIQYF.

The chain links TRBV28 to TRBJ2-5; 9 nucleotides agree with TRBD2. This CDR3 comprises 16 residues. Trimming at V came to 0 bases and at J to 4 bases, leaving 6 bases not matched to a gene. In germline, CDR1 is MDHEN, CDR2 SYDVKM. CDR3 protein: CASSLWGGRAGETQYF. CDR3 in DNA: TGTGCCAGCAGTTTATGGGGCGGGAGGGCCGGAGAGACCCAGTACTTC.

The chain has TRBV19 and TRBJ1-2; 8 bases match TRBD1. The CDR3 spans 15 residues. The germline V gene encodes CDR1 LNHDA and CDR2 SQIVND (reference sequence). V gave up 4 bases and J gave up 4 bases; unmatched junction bases: 8. The CDR3 DNA sequence: TGTGCCAGTAGTACCACAGGGGGTCGCGGCTATGGCTACACCTTC. It translates to CASSTTGGRGYGYTF.

The J gene is TRBJ2-3, the V gene TRBV7-8, with 7 bases fitting TRBD2. With 3 bases clipped from V and 1 base from J, the junction kept 10 bases outside the gene matches. From germline, CDR1 is SGHVS and CDR2 FQNEAQ. The CDR3 is 17 residues long. CDR3 residues: CASSFSGPSGGTDTQYF. As DNA, the CDR3 is TGTGCCAGCAGCTTCTCCGGACCGAGCGGGGGCACAGATACGCAGTATTTT.

The V and J genes are TRBV18 and TRBJ1-4; D not resolved. CDR1 and CDR2 from the germline V gene are KGHSH and LQKENI. This CDR3 has 15 residues. Deletions cut 6 bases from V and 10 bases from J, with 21 bases between. The DNA for the CDR3 is TGTGCCAGCTCCACGAACGAACTCACGTCGGGAAAACTGTTTTTT. It yields the protein CASSTNELTSGKLFF.

The rearrangement joins TRBV4-1 to TRBJ1-5; 9 bases agree with TRBD1. V lost 1 base, J lost 1 base, and 8 bases stayed unmatched. Germline CDR1 and CDR2: MGHRA and YSYEKL. The CDR3 sequence is 18 residues long. The DNA of the CDR3 is TGCGCCAGCAGCCAAGGTTCGGGACAGGGTAGGAGCAATCAGCCCCAGCATTTT. Amino acid sequence: CASSQGSGQGRSNQPQHF.

J is TRBJ2-7 and V is TRBV5-1; 7 nucleotides line up with TRBD1. CDR1 is SGHRS, CDR2 YFSETQ, per germline. CDR3 length equals 15 residues. J lost 7 bases, V lost 0 bases, and 10 bases had no gene match. DNA of the CDR3: TGCGCCAGCAGCTTGGGTGGGACAGAACCCCTAGAGCAGTACTTC. It yields the protein CASSLGGTEPLEQYF.

The rearrangement uses TRBV12-3 or TRBV12-4 and TRBJ1-2, with D maybe TRBD1 (5 bases). Trimming stripped 6 bases from V and 8 bases from J, with 13 bases between. CDR3 length equals 12 residues. CDR3 bases: TGTGCCAGCAGCCTACAGGCTAGGGGCTACACCTTC. Amino acid sequence: CASSLQARGYTF.

The CDR3 loop reads CASSYGGYTF. The CDR3 DNA sequence: TGTGCCAGCAGTTACGGCGGCTACACCTTC. This chain links TRBV6-6 with TRBJ1-2; D not certain. The CDR3 sequence is 10 residues long. V was clipped by 2 bases and J by 8 bases, with 3 bases between them. Germline loops: CDR1 MNHNY, CDR2 SVGAGI (reference sequence).

The V gene is TRBV18, the J gene TRBJ2-7; TRBD2 matches at 14 bases. The V and J ends lost 3 bases and 3 bases, in that order; junction bases with no gene match: 1. The germline gives CDR1 KGHSH, CDR2 LQKENI. The CDR3 contains 15 residues. DNA of the CDR3: TGTGCCAGCTCACCGACTAGCGGGAGGGTCTACGAGCAGTACTTC. Its protein product is CASSPTSGRVYEQYF.

The CDR3 sequence is CASSTTSGSYVEQYF. DNA for the CDR3: TGTGCCAGCAGTACGACTAGCGGGAGCTATGTCGAGCAGTACTTC. The rearrangement links TRBV28 to TRBJ2-7; TRBD2 agrees at 12 bases. CDR3 length equals 15 residues. The J segment lost 6 bases and the V segment lost 5 bases, leaving 8 bases of the junction unmatched. Germline V gene sequence: CDR1 MDHEN, CDR2 SYDVKM.

The V gene is TRBV28, the J gene TRBJ1-5, with D uncertain. Germline V gives CDR1 MDHEN, CDR2 SYDVKM. V was pared by 0 bases and J by 5 bases, with 20 bases between. This CDR3 spans 18 amino acids. CDR3 residues: CASSLWSSGKWADQPQHF. Here the CDR3 DNA reads TGTGCCAGCAGTTTATGGTCGTCGGGGAAGTGGGCCGATCAGCCCCAGCATTTT.

This chain connects TRBV20-1 to TRBJ2-5; 13 bases align to TRBD2. Germline trimming cut 3 bases from V and 7 bases from J; bases unmatched to any gene: 8. This CDR3 region has 15 residues. In germline, CDR1 is DFQATT, CDR2 SNEGSKA (reference sequence). CDR3 sequence reads: CSASAGTSGKGTQYF. CDR3 bases: TGCAGTGCTAGTGCCGGGACTAGCGGGAAGGGGACCCAGTACTTC.

The rearrangement joins TRBV7-6 to TRBJ1-1, with TRBD1 identical over 8 bases. The CDR3 is made up of 15 amino acids. CDR1 and CDR2 from the germline V gene are SGHVS and FNYEAQ. The ends lost 5 bases at V and 2 bases at J; junction bases unmatched: 7. The chain's CDR3 is CASSQNRGVNTEAFF. The CDR3 DNA reads as TGTGCCAGCAGCCAAAACAGGGGGGTAAACACTGAAGCTTTCTTT. Variable domain in full (rest from reference TRBV7-6 and TRBJ1-1): GAGVSQSPRYKVTKRGQDVALRCDPISGHVSLYWYRQALGQGPEFLTYFNYEAQQDKSGLPNDRFSAERPEGSISTLTIQRTEQRDSAMYRCASSQNRGVNTEAFFGQGTRLTVV.

This chain uses TRBV6-5 with TRBJ1-3; D uncertain. V was cut by 7 bases and J by 4 bases, with 14 bases left in between. Germline V lookup: CDR1 MNHEY, CDR2 SVGAGI. This CDR3 is 14 amino acids long. The chain's CDR3 is CASKSDSGGNTIYF. The CDR3 DNA is TGTGCCAGCAAGTCCGATTCGGGGGGAAACACCATATATTTT.

The chain uses TRBV5-6 and TRBJ2-7, with TRBD2 matching over 13 bases. The ends lost 4 bases at V and 3 bases at J; junction bases unmatched: 4. Germline V CDR1 and CDR2: SGHDT, YYEEEE. The CDR3 covers 15 residues. The CDR3 region is CASSDGTSGIYEQYF. The CDR3 coding sequence is TGTGCCAGCAGCGACGGGACTAGCGGGATCTACGAGCAGTACTTC. The full variable domain, completed using reference TRBV5-6 and TRBJ2-7, is DAGVTQSPTHLIKTRGQQVTLRCSPKSGHDTVSWYQQALGQGPQFIFQYYEEEERQRGNFPDRFSGHQFPNYSSELNVNALLLGDSALYLCASSDGTSGIYEQYFGPGTRLTVT.